This record concerns one T cell receptor beta chain sequence. Its antigen is not known. Trimming removed 3 bases from V and 5 bases from J, with 11 bases in between. The CDR3 length is 15 residues. The germline V gene encodes CDR1 SGHTA and CDR2 FQGNSA. This entry is derived from a study of T cells in narcolepsy. Study-level results: HCRT-specific and TRIB2-specific autoreactive clonotypes appeared among same-patient CSF and blood CD4+ clonotypes.

Clones were sequenced by immunoSEQ multiplex PCR, and TCRdb holds only the in-frame ones, with some missing. The sample consists of about 41,000 clones, around 88% of them appearing once. Sequencing was done on a sample of CD45RA- memory CD4+ T cells from PBMCs. The origin of this receptor is a human donor with narcolepsy. The chain has TRBV7-2 and TRBJ1-6, with no clear D. CDR3 region: CASSLHGPNNSPLHF. The CDR3 region has the DNA TGTGCCAGCAGCTTGCACGGGCCCAATAATTCACCCCTCCACTTT.